The TCR beta chain described here comes from a study of blood T cell repertoires in COVID-19. The method was immunoSEQ multiplex PCR; TCRdb's version includes in-frame clones alone and lacks a portion of them. The sample holds about 200,000 clones, 70% to 90% seen once. V was shortened by 5 bases and J by 5 bases, with 18 bases between the two germline ends. Per germline, CDR1 SGHTA and CDR2 FQGNSA. The CDR3 covers 15 residues. This TCR derives from a woman of 80 years or more with acute or convalescent COVID-19. The V call is TRBV7-2, the J call TRBJ1-1, with a weak D call TRBD1 (6 bases). Sequencing input: peripheral blood. CDR3 in amino acids: CASSPYRVGITEAFF. The CDR3 coding sequence is TGTGCCAGCAGCCCTTACAGGGTGGGGATAACTGAAGCTTTCTTT.